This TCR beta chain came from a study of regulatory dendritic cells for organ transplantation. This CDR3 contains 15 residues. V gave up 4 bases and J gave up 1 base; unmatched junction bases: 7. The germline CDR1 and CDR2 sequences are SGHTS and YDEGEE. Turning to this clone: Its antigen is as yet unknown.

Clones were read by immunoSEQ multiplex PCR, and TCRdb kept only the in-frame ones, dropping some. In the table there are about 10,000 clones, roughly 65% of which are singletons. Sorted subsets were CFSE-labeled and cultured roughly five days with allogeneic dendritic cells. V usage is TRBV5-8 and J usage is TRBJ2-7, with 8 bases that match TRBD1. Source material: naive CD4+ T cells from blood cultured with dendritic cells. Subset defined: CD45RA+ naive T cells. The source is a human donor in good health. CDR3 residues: CASSRTGTGSYEQYF. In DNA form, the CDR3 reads TGTGCCAGCAGCCGTACCGGGACAGGTTCCTACGAGCAGTACTTC.